The clone carrying this T cell receptor beta chain was found many times. Without the conserved terminal phenylalanine or tryptophan, this CDR3 likely stems from a read error. This specimen comes from a study of metastatic and nonmetastatic thyroid tumors. Until they underwent thyroid surgery, no patient had received any treatment. Through MiXCR, TCRdb re-clonotyped the PCR reads. The sample includes 4,000 to 5,500 clones, around 25% of them seen just once. Germline V gene lookup returns CDR1 SGHRS and CDR2 YFSETQ. This CDR3 has 14 amino acids. Trimming cost V 4 bases and J 4 bases, with 11 bases left between them.

The chain carries TRBV5-1 and TRBJ2-2; D gene ambiguous. Sequencing was carried out using tumor tissue. The sequence derives from a male donor with papillary thyroid cancer or a benign thyroid nodule (not recorded which). Some clones in this sample may be carry-over from other donors' samples. The CDR3 loop reads CASSAGSGTGELFS. The CDR3 DNA is TGCGCCAGCAGCGCTGGATCGGGCACCGGGGAGCTGTTTTCT.